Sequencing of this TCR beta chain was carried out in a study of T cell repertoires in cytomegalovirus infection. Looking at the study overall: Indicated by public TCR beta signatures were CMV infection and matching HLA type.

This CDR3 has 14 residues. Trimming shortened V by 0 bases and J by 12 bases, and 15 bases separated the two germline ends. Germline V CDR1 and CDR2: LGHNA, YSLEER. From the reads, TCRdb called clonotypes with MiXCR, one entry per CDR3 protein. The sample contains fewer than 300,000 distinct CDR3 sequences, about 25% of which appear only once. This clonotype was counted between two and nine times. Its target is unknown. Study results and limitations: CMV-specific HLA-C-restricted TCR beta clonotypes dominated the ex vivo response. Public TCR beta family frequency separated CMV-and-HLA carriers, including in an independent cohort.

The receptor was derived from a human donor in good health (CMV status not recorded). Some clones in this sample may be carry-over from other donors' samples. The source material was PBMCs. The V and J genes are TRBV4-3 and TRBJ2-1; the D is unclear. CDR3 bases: TGCGCCAGCAGCCAAGATAGCTCTACAATGACGCAGTTCTTC. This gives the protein CASSQDSSTMTQFF.